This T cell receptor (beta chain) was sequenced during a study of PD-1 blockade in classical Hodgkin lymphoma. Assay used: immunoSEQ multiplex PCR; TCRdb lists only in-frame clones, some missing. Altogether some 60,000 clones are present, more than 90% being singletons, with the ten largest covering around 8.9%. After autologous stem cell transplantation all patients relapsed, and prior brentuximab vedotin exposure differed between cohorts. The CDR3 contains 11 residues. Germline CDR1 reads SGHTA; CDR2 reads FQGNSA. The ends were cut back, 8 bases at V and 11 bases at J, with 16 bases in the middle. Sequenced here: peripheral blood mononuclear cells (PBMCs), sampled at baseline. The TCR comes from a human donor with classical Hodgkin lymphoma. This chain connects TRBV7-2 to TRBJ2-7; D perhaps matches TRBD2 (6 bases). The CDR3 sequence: CASPATKREYF. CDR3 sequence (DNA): TGTGCCAGCCCCGCCACGAAGCGGGAGTACTTC. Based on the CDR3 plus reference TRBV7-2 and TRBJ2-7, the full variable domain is GAGVSQSPSNKVTEKGKDVELRCDPISGHTALYWYRQSLGQGLEFLIYFQGNSAPDKSGLPSDRFSAERTGGSVSTLTIQRTQQEDSAVYLCASPATKREYFGPGTRLTVT.